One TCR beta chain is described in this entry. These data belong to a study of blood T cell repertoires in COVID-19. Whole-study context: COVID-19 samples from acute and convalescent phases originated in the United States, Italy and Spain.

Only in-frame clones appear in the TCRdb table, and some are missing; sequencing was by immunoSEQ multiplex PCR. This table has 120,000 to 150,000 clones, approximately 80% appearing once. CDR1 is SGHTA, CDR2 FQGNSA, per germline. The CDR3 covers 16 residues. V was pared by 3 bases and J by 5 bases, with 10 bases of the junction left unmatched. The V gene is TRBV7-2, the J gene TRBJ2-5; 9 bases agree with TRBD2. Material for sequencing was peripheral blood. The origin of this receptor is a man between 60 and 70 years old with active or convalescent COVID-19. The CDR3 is CASSLIRSGGWETQYF. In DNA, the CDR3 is TGTGCCAGCAGCTTGATCAGGAGCGGGGGGTGGGAGACCCAGTACTTC.